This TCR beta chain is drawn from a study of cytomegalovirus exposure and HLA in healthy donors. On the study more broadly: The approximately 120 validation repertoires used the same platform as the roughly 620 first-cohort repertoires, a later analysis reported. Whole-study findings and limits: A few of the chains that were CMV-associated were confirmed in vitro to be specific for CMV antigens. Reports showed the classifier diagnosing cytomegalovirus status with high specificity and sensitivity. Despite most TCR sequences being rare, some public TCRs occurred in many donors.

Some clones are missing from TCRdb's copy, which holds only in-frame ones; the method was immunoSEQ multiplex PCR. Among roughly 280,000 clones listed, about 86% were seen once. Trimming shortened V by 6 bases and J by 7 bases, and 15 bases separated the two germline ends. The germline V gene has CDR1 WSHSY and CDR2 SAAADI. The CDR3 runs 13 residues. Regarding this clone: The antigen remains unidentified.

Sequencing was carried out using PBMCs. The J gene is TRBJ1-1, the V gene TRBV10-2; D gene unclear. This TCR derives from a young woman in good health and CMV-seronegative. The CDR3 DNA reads TGCGCCAGCAGAGACACCTCTTACGGTGAAGCTTTCTTT. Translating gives CASRDTSYGEAFF.